The subject of this entry is one TCR beta chain. The antigen is not known. The data originate from a study of T cells in Graves' hyperthyroidism and ophthalmopathy. Germline CDR1 reads MDHEN; CDR2 reads SYDVKM. Trimming shortened V by 1 base and J by 1 base, and 4 bases separated the two germline ends. There are 13 residues in the CDR3. RNA transcripts yielded amplified TCR beta CDR3 regions. HTBI primers drove first-round RT-PCR of the TCR CDR3. TCRdb re-derived calls from the multiplex PCR reads in MiXCR, one entry per CDR3 protein. The table lists roughly 700,000 distinct CDR3 sequences, around 15% of them singletons. Diagnosing involved the use of clinical symptoms, serum thyroxine and TRAb, thyroid ultrasound and orbital computed tomography. Findings and limits, study-wide: Most thyroid clonotypes with frequency above 0.001 were detected in blood.

Sequences were obtained from blood. The chain has TRBV28 and TRBJ1-1, with D hard to call. This receptor was obtained from a woman younger than 30 with Graves' hyperthyroidism. This CDR3 reads CASSLYPNTEAFF. The CDR3 coding sequence is TGTGCCAGCAGTTTATACCCGAACACTGAAGCTTTCTTT.